Listed here are 7 T cell receptor beta chains from one sample, sequenced in a study of cytomegalovirus exposure and HLA in healthy donors. The study ran its PCR with 60 Vbeta and 13 Jbeta primers. The method was immunoSEQ multiplex PCR; TCRdb's version includes in-frame clones alone and lacks a portion of them. The sample shows about 170,000 clones, about 80% of them seen only once. Sequencing was carried out using PBMCs. The receptors were gathered from a woman between 45 and 65 years old in good health and CMV-seronegative.

This clone was counted between two and nine times. The chain employs TRBV7-9 and TRBJ1-1; D uncertain. CDR1 is SEHNR and CDR2 is FQNEAQ in the germline V gene (reference sequence). The V and J ends lost 1 base and 4 bases respectively, with 10 bases between them. The CDR3 loop spans 14 amino acids. The CDR3 DNA is TGTGCCAGCAGCTTAGAACAGCGGGGCACTGAAGCTTTCTTT. Translated: CASSLEQRGTEAFF.

This clone appeared once. The J gene is TRBJ2-7, the V gene TRBV6-1, with 7 bases aligning to TRBD2. V was clipped by 7 bases and J by 1 base; unmatched bases: 7. Germline CDR1 MNHNS, CDR2 SASEGT. This CDR3 has 14 residues. In nucleotides, the CDR3 is TGTGCCAGCAAGTCCCGGGGGGAATCCTACGAGCAGTACTTC. It is translated as CASKSRGESYEQYF.

The V and J genes are TRBV18 and TRBJ2-7, with a possible D match to TRBD1 (5 bases). The germline V and J ends were trimmed by 3 bases and 3 bases, with 12 bases remaining between them. The germline gives CDR1 KGHSH, CDR2 LQKENI. CDR3 length: 14 residues. CDR3 DNA: TGTGCCAGCTCACCTCGGCAGGGCCTCTACGAGCAGTACTTC. Protein sequence: CASSPRQGLYEQYF.

This chain joins TRBV7-2 and TRBJ2-7; D is possibly TRBD2 (6 bases). The V end was cut by 3 bases, the J end by 1 base, with 13 bases between. This CDR3 has 15 amino acids. Germline assignment: CDR1 SGHTA and CDR2 FQGNSA. The DNA of the CDR3 is TGTGCCAGCAGCTTCTCACTAGCCGCGTCCTACGAGCAGTACTTC. As protein: CASSFSLAASYEQYF.

This chain uses TRBV18 with TRBJ2-7, with a weak D call TRBD2 (6 bases). Per the germline V gene, CDR1 is KGHSH and CDR2 is LQKENI. The V gene lost 6 bases and the J gene lost 3 bases, with 12 bases spanning the gap. The CDR3 runs 13 residues. The CDR3 nucleotides read TGTGCCAGCTCGGAAGCTAGCGACTACGAGCAGTACTTC. Amino acids: CASSEASDYEQYF.

CDR3 residues: CASSSRQGTIEAFF. In nucleotides, the CDR3 is TGCGCCAGCAGCTCACGACAGGGGACCATAGAAGCTTTCTTT. The V call is TRBV5-1, the J call TRBJ1-1; 8 bases are a match to TRBD1. This CDR3 has 14 amino acids. Looked up from germline, CDR1 is SGHRS and CDR2 is YFSETQ. The junction had 9 bases not matched to a gene; V was cut back by 3 bases and J by 8 bases.

The table lists this clone with a few counts. The chain joins TRBV27 to TRBJ2-1; possibly TRBD1 for D (6 bases). CDR1 and CDR2 (germline): MNHEY, SMNVEV (reference sequence). With 6 bases removed from V and 1 base from J, the gap between germline ends came to 19 bases. CDR3 length: 17 residues. The CDR3 sequence is CASSPRGLGQSYNEQFF. The CDR3 nucleotides read TGTGCCAGCAGCCCCCGAGGGTTGGGACAATCCTACAATGAGCAGTTCTTC.